The present TCR beta chain was sequenced within a study of Graves' ophthalmopathy and Graves' hyperthyroidism. Looking at the study overall: Peripheral blood (taken before any treatment) was collected at initial diagnosis.

This clonotype was seen many times. What it binds is not known. General study results and limits: Discriminating ophthalmopathy from stable hyperthyroidism, a 13-signature model attained a sensitivity of about 89% and a specificity of around 81%. Blood repertoires reportedly contained most expanded thyroid clonotypes above 0.001 frequency.

Using RNA transcripts, the TCR beta CDR3 regions were amplified. First-round RT-PCR relied on HTBI primers, and a second-round multiplex PCR came next. One entry per CDR3 protein results from TCRdb running MiXCR on the multiplex PCR reads. The sample has hundreds of thousands of distinct CDR3 sequences, about 21% seen once. This CDR3 has 13 amino acids. Trimming removed 6 bases at V and 5 bases at J, with 11 bases between. Germline V CDR1 and CDR2: MNHEY, SVGEGT. Out of more than 8.5 ml of fresh peripheral blood, PBMCs were obtained. Sequences were obtained from peripheral blood. This receptor was identified in a woman aged 18 to 35 with stable Graves' hyperthyroidism. This rearrangement joins TRBV6-2 or TRBV6-3 to TRBJ1-5; D not certain. The CDR3 region is CASSPRKYQPQHF. The CDR3 bases are TGTGCCAGCAGCCCCAGGAAATATCAGCCCCAGCATTTT.